These 19 T cell receptor beta chains were sequenced from one sample in a study of T-cell memory formation after mild COVID-19. Via MiXCR, TCRdb re-called the 5' RACE reads, giving one row per CDR3 protein. The data contain hundreds of thousands of distinct CDR3 sequences, around 17% of them singletons. The sequenced material came from PBMCs or a T cell subset sorted from them (not recorded which). The receptors here all came from an adult woman who had mild COVID-19 (a few samples of this study predate the infection). Cell type and time point are not known.

CDR3 coding DNA: TGTGCCAGCTCTGGGACCCGGGGGAACACTGAAGCTTTCTTT. Translating it yields CASSGTRGNTEAFF. The genes are TRBV18 and TRBJ1-1, with D perhaps TRBD1 (5 bases). Per the germline V gene, CDR1 is KGHSH and CDR2 is LQKENI. The V gene lost 6 bases and the J gene lost 1 base, with 12 bases spanning the gap. The CDR3 contains 14 residues.

This clonotype occurred a few times. The CDR3 DNA reads TGCAGTGCTAGAGATCCGGCGAGGGGGTCGAACACCGGGGAGCTGTTTTTT. Its translation: CSARDPARGSNTGELFF. The V and J genes are TRBV20-1 and TRBJ2-2; possibly TRBD1 for D (6 bases). This CDR3 has 17 amino acids. Germline V lookup: CDR1 DFQATT, CDR2 SNEGSKA (reference sequence). The ends were cut back, 0 bases at V and 0 bases at J, with 14 bases in the middle.

This clonotype was seen ten or more times. The chain combines TRBV4-1 with TRBJ2-3; possibly TRBD2 for D (7 bases). Germline V gene sequence: CDR1 MGHRA, CDR2 YSYEKL. The CDR3 contains 16 residues. Trimming cost V 2 bases and J 0 bases, with 12 bases left between them. The CDR3 sequence is CASSQRGGPSTDTQYF. In nucleotides, the CDR3 is TGCGCCAGCAGCCAAAGGGGGGGGCCGAGCACAGATACGCAGTATTTT.

This clonotype was observed once. The chain uses TRBV7-3 and TRBJ2-3; D is perhaps TRBD2 (6 bases). The CDR3 loop spans 15 amino acids. Germline CDR1 reads SGHTA; CDR2 reads FQGTGA. Trimming took 5 bases from V and 2 from J, leaving 14 bases between them. The CDR3 nucleotides are TGTGCCAGCAGCCCCAGCGGGTTGAACACAGATACGCAGTATTTT. Translated: CASSPSGLNTDTQYF.

This clonotype came up many times. V usage is TRBV5-4 and J usage is TRBJ2-5; a possible D gene is TRBD2 (5 bases). The CDR3 has 16 residues. The germline V gene encodes CDR1 SGHNT and CDR2 YYREEE (reference sequence). V was pared by 0 bases and J by 5 bases, with 17 bases between. Here the CDR3 reads CASSLARLAGVETQYF. In nucleotides, the CDR3 is TGTGCCAGCAGCTTGGCCCGGCTAGCCGGGGTGGAGACCCAGTACTTC.

V usage is TRBV4-3 and J usage is TRBJ2-7, with D perhaps TRBD1 or TRBD2 (6 bases each). Germline lookup yields CDR1 LGHNA and CDR2 YSLEER. V lost 1 base and J lost 0, with 13 bases in between. The CDR3 consists of 16 residues. The CDR3 protein is CASSQGAGDFSYEQYF. The CDR3 region has the DNA TGCGCCAGCAGCCAAGGAGCAGGGGACTTCTCCTACGAGCAGTACTTC.

V and J are TRBV2 and TRBJ1-5, with 7 bases lining up with TRBD1. The germline CDR1 and CDR2 sequences are SNHLY and FYNNEI. The CDR3 is made up of 14 amino acids. Unmatched junction bases numbered 7, after V lost 7 bases and J lost 4 bases. DNA for the CDR3: TGTGCCAGCAATCGACAGGGAGGTAATCAGCCCCAGCATTTT. Protein: CASNRQGGNQPQHF.

This sequence joins TRBV5-5 and TRBJ2-5, with D possibly being TRBD2 (6 bases). CDR3 length: 13 residues. V was pared by 3 bases and J by 2 bases, with 8 bases between. From germline, CDR1 is SGHKS and CDR2 YYEKEE (reference sequence). The chain's CDR3 is CASSYGTQETQYF. CDR3 coding DNA: TGTGCCAGCAGCTACGGGACTCAAGAGACCCAGTACTTC.

This clonotype was seen a handful of times. The chain links TRBV12-3 or TRBV12-4 to TRBJ2-5, with 8 nucleotides matching TRBD1. Trimming took 4 bases from V and 6 from J; bases not matched to a gene: 10. The CDR3 is 15 residues long. In nucleotides, the CDR3 is TGTGCCAGCAGTTCCGAGGACAGGGCAGGGAAGACCCAGTACTTC. It is translated as CASSSEDRAGKTQYF.

This clonotype was counted only a few times. J is TRBJ2-1 and V is TRBV5-1; perhaps TRBD2 as D (6 bases). The CDR3 covers 14 residues. The V end was cut by 1 base, the J end by 5 bases, with 10 bases between. In germline, CDR1 is SGHRS, CDR2 YFSETQ. CDR3 DNA: TGCGCCAGCAGCTTGCTCGGGGGTAACAATGAGCAGTTCTTC. As protein: CASSLLGGNNEQFF.

In this sample, this clonotype turned up a few times. The CDR3 DNA reads TGCAGTGCTAGAGGTGTCCTGGGACAGGGTCGAGGCTACACCTTC. Its translation is CSARGVLGQGRGYTF. The chain couples TRBV20-1 to TRBJ1-2, with 9 bases lining up with TRBD1. With V trimmed by 1 base and J by 8 bases, 11 bases remained unmatched. The CDR3 totals 15 residues. Germline CDR1 reads DFQATT; CDR2 reads SNEGSKA (reference sequence).

V is TRBV4-1 and J is TRBJ1-5; no clear D gene. This CDR3 is built from 16 residues. Per germline, CDR1 MGHRA and CDR2 YSYEKL. Trimming left V 1 base short and J 0 bases short, with 10 bases between. The CDR3 region has the DNA TGCGCCAGCAGCCAAGGTCCACACAGTAGCAATCAGCCCCAGCATTTT. Protein: CASSQGPHSSNQPQHF.

This clonotype was found a few times. This chain connects TRBV5-5 to TRBJ2-5; possibly TRBD1 or TRBD2 for D (6 bases each). The germline V gene has CDR1 SGHKS and CDR2 YYEKEE (reference sequence). The V and J ends lost 4 bases and 5 bases respectively, with 18 bases between them. The CDR3 totals 15 residues. The DNA for the CDR3 is TGTGCCAGCAGCGAGGGGGACCTCCGGGGGGAGACCCAGTACTTC. This sequence encodes CASSEGDLRGETQYF.

This clonotype was counted only a few times. This chain links TRBV7-9 with TRBJ2-7; D not resolved. Germline lookup yields CDR1 SEHNR and CDR2 FQNEAQ (reference sequence). The CDR3 is 15 amino acids. Trimming removed 2 bases at V and 3 bases at J, with 14 bases between. The CDR3 loop reads CASSLISWADYEQYF. CDR3 coding DNA: TGTGCCAGCAGCTTAATTTCGTGGGCTGACTACGAGCAGTACTTC.

This sequence joins TRBV30 and TRBJ2-1; D is unresolved. The V gene's germline CDR1 is GTSNPN and CDR2 SVGIG (reference sequence). The V end lost 2 bases, the J end lost 4 bases, and 9 bases lay between the germline ends. The CDR3 extends over 13 amino acids. CDR3 coding DNA: TGTGCCTGGAGTTATGCTAGGTACAATGAGCAGTTCTTC. Residues: CAWSYARYNEQFF.

This clonotype has a handful of counts. CDR3 sequence: CATSGASGYNEQFF. In nucleotides, the CDR3 is TGTGCCACCAGTGGGGCTAGCGGCTACAATGAGCAGTTCTTC. The chain links TRBV24-1 to TRBJ2-1; 7 nucleotides align to TRBD2. Germline values: CDR1 KGHDR, CDR2 SFDVKD. The CDR3 loop spans 14 amino acids. Trimming at V came to 5 bases and at J to 3 bases, leaving 3 bases not matched to a gene.

This chain joins TRBV30 and TRBJ2-7; D is unclear. With the DNA end fitting TRBJ2-5 better, the J assignment may be wrong. CDR1 GTSNPN and CDR2 SVGIG come from the germline V gene (reference sequence). The CDR3 has 11 residues. This CDR3 reads CAWTITGTQYF. Here the CDR3 DNA reads TGTGCCTGGACGATTACCGGGACCCAGTACTTC.

This rearrangement joins TRBV6-5 to TRBJ1-2; weak D call: TRBD1 (6 bases). Germline assignment: CDR1 MNHEY and CDR2 SVGAGI. Trimming pared 5 bases from V and 1 base from J, leaving 14 bases between. CDR3 length: 15 residues. This CDR3 is CASSPRAGVNYGYTF. CDR3 nucleotides: TGTGCCAGCAGTCCCCGTGCAGGGGTTAACTATGGCTACACCTTC.

The rearrangement joins TRBV5-1 to TRBJ2-6, with D uncertain. Germline values: CDR1 SGHRS, CDR2 YFSETQ. The V and J ends lost 0 bases and 0 bases respectively, with 7 bases between them. CDR3 length: 16 residues. DNA for the CDR3: TGCGCCAGCAGCTTGGGCAGGACCTCTGGGGCCAACGTCCTGACTTTC. It codes for CASSLGRTSGANVLTF.